The T cell receptor (beta chain) described here comes from a study of post-analysis software for immune sequencing data. Study in general: Relapsing-remitting, secondary progressive and progressive-relapsing forms made up the multiple sclerosis disease courses.

Prepared libraries of TCR beta cDNA carried unique molecular identifiers. The authors obtained 400,000 to 600,000 cDNA molecules from about 0.94 to 9.7 million T cells. TCRdb used MiXCR to reprocess the PCR reads, holding one entry per CDR3 protein. This sample has 150,000 to 200,000 distinct CDR3 sequences, with about 32% found just once. V was shortened by 2 bases and J by 14 bases, with 26 bases between the two germline ends. This CDR3 has 15 amino acids. CDR1 and CDR2 from the germline V gene are DFQATT and SNEGSKA (reference sequence). Whole-study findings and limits: When the samples were clustered directly with F measure, those that had been prepared in the same batch showed strong co-clustering. About 5 TRBV segments were more frequent in patients than controls; TRBV5-6, TRBV5-1 and TRBV20-1 belonged to this group. Patients with multiple sclerosis recorded significantly lower normalized Chao1 diversity than controls, the study found.

The sample holds one count of this clonotype. Its antigen is as yet unknown. The TCR comes from a girl aged 5-17 years with multiple sclerosis. Sequencing was carried out using blood. This chain connects TRBV20-1 to TRBJ2-3; D perhaps matches TRBD2 (5 bases). CDR3 nucleotide sequence: TGCAGTGCTAGAAGAGGGTACGAGGAAGAAGAAAAACTGTATTTT. It translates to CSARRGYEEEEKLYF.